A selection of T cell receptor beta chains follows, all from one sample in a study of neurological immune-mediated disorders. TCRdb independently ran MiXCR on the 5' RACE reads; one entry per CDR3 protein. The table includes roughly 45,000 distinct CDR3 sequences, approximately 12% detected once. What was sequenced was PBMCs. The receptors here all came from a man aged 30 to 39 in good health. The CDR3 runs from the conserved cysteine through the conserved F or W. The order of the fields is D gene, V gene, J gene, clone size, CDR3 protein, CDR3 DNA. The D gene is left open where the match is weak. Clone size is given for some rows only: seen once, a few or many times, or a class if the clone is expanded.

>TRBD1|TRBV28|TRBJ1-2|many
CASSLWTQGANGYTF
TGTGCCAGCAGTTTATGGACTCAGGGGGCGAATGGCTACACCTTC
>NA|TRBV5-5|TRBJ2-5|NA
CASSEQWGQETQYF
TGTGCCAGCAGCGAACAGTGGGGGCAAGAGACCCAGTACTTC
>NA|TRBV20-1|TRBJ2-1|many
CSAGTYNEQFF
TGCAGTGCTGGAACGTACAATGAGCAGTTCTTC
>NA|TRBV7-7|TRBJ2-5|many
CASSPQLQETQYF
TGTGCCAGCAGCCCCCAGCTCCAAGAGACCCAGTACTTC
>TRBD2|TRBV12-3/TRBV12-4|TRBJ2-1|many
CASSPGTSGRKSYNEQFF
TGTGCCAGCAGTCCCGGGACTAGCGGGAGAAAATCCTACAATGAGCAGTTCTTC
>NA|TRBV12-3/TRBV12-4|TRBJ2-1|NA
CANSFSRNEQFF
TGTGCCAACAGTTTCTCCCGTAATGAGCAGTTCTTC
>TRBD2|TRBV7-8|TRBJ2-7|many
CASSPGGGASLYEQYF
TGTGCCAGCAGCCCTGGGGGGGGTGCGAGCTTATACGAGCAGTACTTC
>NA|TRBV12-3/TRBV12-4|TRBJ1-2|NA
CASSPSAGKGYTF
TGTGCCAGCAGCCCCTCGGCGGGGAAGGGCTACACCTTC
>NA|TRBV3-1|TRBJ2-1|few
CASSQGLGSDEQFF
TGTGCCAGCAGCCAAGGGCTGGGTAGCGATGAGCAGTTCTTC
>NA|TRBV9|TRBJ2-4|NA
CASSLGGLAKNIQYF
TGTGCCAGCAGCCTTGGTGGACTAGCCAAAAACATTCAGTACTTC
>TRBD1|TRBV5-1|TRBJ2-7|many
CASSPGTGGYEQYF
TGCGCCAGCAGCCCCGGGACAGGGGGATACGAGCAGTACTTC
>TRBD2|TRBV7-8|TRBJ2-1|many
CASSLLLTSGIYNEQFF
TGTGCCAGCAGCTTACTTCTGACTAGCGGGATTTACAATGAGCAGTTCTTC
>TRBD1|TRBV5-6|TRBJ2-3|NA
CASSRPGTGLGTDTQYF
TGTGCCAGCAGCAGGCCGGGGACAGGGCTCGGCACAGATACGCAGTATTTT
>NA|TRBV7-6|TRBJ1-5|NA
CASSLAWDIPSNQPQHF
TGTGCCAGCAGCTTAGCCTGGGACATTCCTAGCAATCAGCCCCAGCATTTT
>NA|TRBV30|TRBJ2-2|NA
CAWSVTGPNTGELFF
TGTGCCTGGAGTGTAACAGGGCCGAACACCGGGGAGCTGTTTTTT
>NA|TRBV4-1|TRBJ1-6|NA
CASSQDRSDNSPLHF
TGCGCCAGCAGCCAAGATCGAAGCGATAATTCACCCCTCCACTTT
>NA|TRBV6-1|TRBJ1-2|many
CASSESRGGGYTF
TGTGCCAGCAGTGAAAGCAGGGGAGGCGGCTACACCTTC
>NA|TRBV5-1|TRBJ2-7|NA
CASSLDPAVSYEQYF
TGCGCCAGCAGCTTGGATCCGGCGGTTTCCTACGAGCAGTACTTC
>TRBD1|TRBV20-1|TRBJ1-4|many
CSARDRGQGDEKLFF
TGCAGTGCTAGAGATCGAGGACAGGGGGATGAAAAACTGTTTTTT